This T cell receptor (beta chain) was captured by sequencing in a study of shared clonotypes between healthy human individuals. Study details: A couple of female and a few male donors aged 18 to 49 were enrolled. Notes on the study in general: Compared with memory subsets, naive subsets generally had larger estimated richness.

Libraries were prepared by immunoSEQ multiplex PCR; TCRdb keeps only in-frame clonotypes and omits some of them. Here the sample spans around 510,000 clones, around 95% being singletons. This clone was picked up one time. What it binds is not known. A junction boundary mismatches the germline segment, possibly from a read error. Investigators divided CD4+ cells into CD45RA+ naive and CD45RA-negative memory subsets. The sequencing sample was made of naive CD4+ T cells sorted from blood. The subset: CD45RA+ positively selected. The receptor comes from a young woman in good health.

CDR3 in amino acids: CASSLTPDRGWIF. As DNA, the CDR3 is TGTGCCAGCAGCCTAACCCCCGACAGGGGATGGATCTTC. The chain has TRBV28 and TRBJ2-1; 8 bases agree with TRBD1. The CDR3 loop spans 13 amino acids. The germline gives CDR1 MDHEN, CDR2 SYDVKM.